These 7 T cell receptor beta chains share one sample of origin, sequenced in a study of blood T cell repertoires in COVID-19. TCRdb's table, derived via immunoSEQ multiplex PCR, lists solely in-frame clones and lacks some. The sample carries 180,000 or so clones, roughly 88% recorded once. The specimen was PBMCs or T cells enriched from blood (not recorded which). These TCRs come from a woman younger than 45 who had recovered from COVID-19.

The V and J genes are TRBV6-5 and TRBJ2-1, with D uncertain. Trimming took 0 bases from V and 5 from J, leaving 11 bases between them. The CDR3 totals 15 residues. In germline, CDR1 is MNHEY, CDR2 SVGAGI. The CDR3 loop is CASSYSIRTHNEQFF. For the CDR3, the DNA is TGTGCCAGCAGTTACTCGATCAGAACCCACAATGAGCAGTTCTTC.

The chain joins TRBV15 to TRBJ1-1, with a possible D match to TRBD1 (5 bases). The germline CDR1 and CDR2 sequences are LNHNV and YYDKDF (reference sequence). The CDR3 is made up of 13 amino acids. Trimming removed 0 bases at V and 5 bases at J, with 7 bases between. The CDR3 sequence is CATSRDKGTEAFF. CDR3 DNA sequence: TGTGCCACCAGCAGAGATAAGGGGACTGAAGCTTTCTTT.

The rearrangement uses TRBV4-2 and TRBJ2-3, with D perhaps TRBD1 (5 bases). This CDR3 contains 11 residues. Germline-derived CDR1 and CDR2 are LGHNA and YNFKEQ. Trimming left V 4 bases short and J 7 bases short, with 6 bases between. This chain's CDR3 is CASSPGNTQYF. CDR3 sequence (DNA): TGTGCCAGCAGCCCAGGGAATACGCAGTATTTT.

This chain links TRBV28 with TRBJ1-2, with 8 bases lining up with TRBD1. CDR3 length equals 12 residues. Trimming cost V 5 bases and J 7 bases; bases outside gene matches: 3. The germline gives CDR1 MDHEN, CDR2 SYDVKM. CDR3 bases: TGTGCCAGCAGTCCCGGGACAGGTGGCTACACCTTC. It yields the protein CASSPGTGGYTF.

The chain uses TRBV28 and TRBJ1-2; D gene ambiguous. Trimming pared 1 base from V and 1 base from J, leaving 4 bases between. This CDR3 has 13 amino acids. Looked up from germline, CDR1 is MDHEN and CDR2 is SYDVKM. CDR3 region: CASSLFLNYGYTF. The DNA for the CDR3 is TGTGCCAGCAGTTTATTCCTTAACTATGGCTACACCTTC.

The chain has TRBV15 and TRBJ2-2, with D possibly matching TRBD2 (5 bases). The CDR3 is 15 amino acids. Germline CDR1 is LNHNV and CDR2 is YYDKDF (reference sequence). V shed 3 bases and J shed 5 bases, with 13 bases lying between them. In DNA, the CDR3 is TGTGCCACCAGCAGCAAGGTAGGAGGAACCGGGGAGCTGTTTTTT. It yields the protein CATSSKVGGTGELFF.

V usage is TRBV27 and J usage is TRBJ2-7, with a tentative D call TRBD1 (6 bases). CDR1 MNHEY and CDR2 SMNVEV come from the germline V gene (reference sequence). The length of the CDR3 is 16 residues. V dropped 2 bases and J dropped 2 bases, with 16 bases sitting between them. CDR3 in DNA: TGTGCCAGCAGTTTAAGAGGTCTAGGACAGCCCTACGAGCAGTACTTC. Its translation is CASSLRGLGQPYEQYF.